The T cell receptor beta chain under discussion was sequenced for a study of PD-1 blockade in classical Hodgkin lymphoma (dated by TCRdb to about 2020). Concerning the study at large: Nivolumab dosing was 3 mg/kg intravenously every 2 weeks, continuing until either disease progression or unacceptable toxicity. To define a peripheral blood immune signature of response to PD-1 blockade in classical Hodgkin lymphoma, the study combined TCR beta sequencing with CyTOF. What the study reported, not specific to this receptor: Only a single clinical trial cohort was studied, and what caused the repertoire differences, possibly disease activity or prior therapy, remained undefined. Diversity was lower in patients who began nivolumab less than 1 year after ASCT, so these patients were left out of later analyses to avoid confounding by immune reconstitution. A significant rise by C4D1 was seen in CD4+ but not CD8+ TCR diversity (p=0.0027 vs p=0.16), with the rise being most apparent in complete responders (p=0.02). Baseline TCR diversity was reported to be lower in newly diagnosed patients than in healthy donors, and even lower in relapsed/refractory patients. Trial patients with a complete response had baseline diversity similar to that of newly diagnosed patients, while partial responders and progressors had significantly lower diversity.

V is shortened by 2 bases, J by 10 bases, and the region joining them spans 9 bases. The CDR3 runs 12 amino acids, cysteine and phenylalanine included. The DNA shown is the 36-base CDR3, in frame from base 1. Via the germline V gene, CDR1 is SGHRS and CDR2 YFSETQ. According to the study, the label for this sample's time point signals: cycle 4 day 1 (C4D1), after more than five weeks of nivolumab. Every trial patient had relapsed following autologous stem cell transplantation, and prior brentuximab vedotin exposure was what differed among cohorts A, B and C. CD8+ T cells were purified from thawed PBMCs by magnetic negative selection with a Miltenyi CD8+ T cell isolation kit. The trial cohort comprised roughly 50 patients with relapsed/refractory classical Hodgkin lymphoma whose best overall responses were complete response, partial response or progressive disease. In the multi-cohort phase II CheckMate 205 trial, trial patients received single-agent nivolumab. An independent review committee assessed best overall response by applying the 2007 International Working Group response criteria. Trial PBMCs were collected immediately before nivolumab initiation (C1D1) and during therapy at cycle 2 day 1 and cycle 4 day 1. Peripheral blood was collected in 8 mL Vacutainer Cell Preparation Tubes, from which PBMCs were isolated by centrifugation and then cryopreserved. Purified CD4+ and CD8+ fractions were prepared only for cases with an additional available PBMC sample. Magnetically labelled cells were removed on LS columns in a quadroMACS separator, and the flow-through was retained as the purified fraction.

The Qiagen DNeasy kit was used to extract genomic DNA from unsorted PBMCs and from the negatively selected CD4+ and CD8+ fractions. Amplification of TCR beta CDR3 regions was done by immunoSEQ multiplex PCR with primers that anneal to V and J segments. Amplification bias was minimized using a synthetic immune receptor repertoire, and residual bias was removed computationally after sequencing. The authors processed their data as follows. Custom Python scripts were used to quantify repertoire diversity as the Shannon entropy index. Unsorted, CD4+ and CD8+ repertoires were examined separately, except in combined analyses, for which CD4+ and CD8+ sequences were merged in silico. A clone counted as expanded when the clone's frequency after treatment rose at least 2-fold relative to C1D1, and clones undetected at baseline were given a pseudocount of 0.5. Singleton clones were defined as clones with 0 or 1 copy at C1D1, and non-singleton clones were defined as clones with 2 or more copies. By matching protein sequences in sorted samples from the same patient, clones expanded in unsorted samples were annotated as CD4+, CD8+ or unknown. Wilcoxon tests on paired samples were used to test changes in diversity from C1D1 to C4D1. Sourced from immuneACCESS, this table was stored by TCRdb with only in-frame sequences that have V and J called. A share of the clones is absent; for the studies checked, an unresolved V gene accounts for under half, and the remainder has no known explanation. Clonal size and the V and J genes are those of that table, whereas D and trimming came from the DNA. The sample table contains several thousand clones; only one count was recorded for over 50% of them. The top ten hold approximately 50% of the sample.

To note about this clone: What this receptor recognizes is not known. No base qualities exist here, and no much larger clone lies one base off it.

In this chain, TRBV5-1 is recombined with TRBJ2-2, with no D gene named confidently. This receptor was taken from a human donor with classical Hodgkin lymphoma. The source material was CD8+ T cells from blood, sampled before the fourth cycle of nivolumab. DNA sequence: TGCGCCAGCAGCTTCCGGCCCCAGGAGCTGTTTTTT. This encodes CASSFRPQELFF.